The sequence of this TCR beta chain was determined in a study of spatial heterogeneity in lung cancer. At the level of the study: There were consistently more beta-chain sequences detected than alpha-chain sequences. TCR and UMI combinations that were unique each appeared, on average, more than ten times in raw reads.

TCRdb redid the calling of the 5' RACE reads with MiXCR, one entry per CDR3 protein. The table shows more than 45,000 distinct CDR3 sequences, with roughly 5.2% occurring only once. From germline, CDR1 is LNHDA and CDR2 SQIVND (reference sequence). V dropped 6 bases and J dropped 0 bases, with 16 bases sitting between them. The length of the CDR3 is 16 residues. This clonotype has a count of ten or more. As yet, its antigen is unknown. Study-wide results and caveats: Blood showed ubiquitous tumor TCRs more often at resection than at routine follow-up.

Time point described: sample taken at primary tumor resection. Unsorted whole RNA samples from tumor, nontumor lung or frozen PBMC were sequenced. Samples were obtained from more than 70 donors, all untreated early-stage non-small cell lung cancer patients. This sequence was found in a male donor with early-stage non-small cell lung cancer. Sequenced material: PBMCs, taken at surgery. The rearrangement uses TRBV19 and TRBJ2-3, with unresolved D. The CDR3 protein is CASRRKAASSTDTQYF. The CDR3 bases are TGTGCCAGTAGAAGGAAGGCAGCCTCTAGCACAGATACGCAGTATTTT.